This TCR beta chain came from a study of T cells after yellow fever vaccination. Broader study findings: Contamination of FACS-sorted repertoires by abundant clonotypes from the bulk population could occur.

TCRdb processed the 5' RACE reads anew with MiXCR; each CDR3 protein has one entry. The sample holds under 300,000 distinct CDR3 sequences; 10% to 15% are singletons and the top ten take 0.4% to 0.55%. This CDR3 comprises 14 residues. V was cut by 7 bases and J by 4 bases, with 16 bases left in between. CDR1 is LGHNT and CDR2 is FRNRAP in the germline V gene. The sample holds a few counts of this clonotype. The antigen remains undetermined. The specimen comprised CD4+ T cells sorted from PBMCs, sampled 45 days after the yellow fever booster vaccination. This sequence joins TRBV12-5 and TRBJ2-5; TRBD2 might be the D (5 bases). The receptor was derived from a man aged 25-40 years who received the YFV17D yellow fever vaccine. CDR3 protein: CASVMGEGPETQYF. The CDR3 DNA reads as TGTGCTAGTGTGATGGGTGAGGGCCCAGAGACCCAGTACTTC.